This TCR beta chain was captured by sequencing in a study of T cells expressing NK-cell markers. As for the study in general: Seven donors tested HCMV-seropositive and one tested seronegative among the eight sequenced. Study-wide results and limits: HCMV specificity of expanded NKG2C+ T cell clones remained unclear. Also leading the CD3+CD56-NKG2C+ fraction in a handful of donors were these clonotypes.

The germline V gene has CDR1 LNHDA and CDR2 SQIVND (reference sequence). The CDR3 has 16 amino acids. In the case of this clonotype: Its antigen is unknown.

The authors made TCR beta cDNA libraries by 5'RACE template switching. This switching added a universal primer site and UMIs. TCRdb re-called the 5' RACE reads and shows each CDR3 protein once, DNA omitted. The table for this sample gives fewer than 400,000 distinct CDR3 sequences. The source of this sequence is a woman aged 50 to 60 in good health. Sequencing used blood T cells: a sorted CD56 or NKG2C T cell subset, CD4+ or CD8+ T cells, or bulk PBMC T cells (not recorded which). The chain employs TRBV19 and TRBJ2-1; TCRdb's D call, TRBD2, is unchecked because there is no DNA. The CDR3 here is CASSLRTSGDYNEQFF.